These 21 T cell receptor beta chains were all obtained from the same sample, sequenced in a study of T cell responses to AZD1222 COVID-19 vaccine. Clones were read by immunoSEQ multiplex PCR, and TCRdb kept only the in-frame ones, dropping some. The sample shows fewer than 150,000 clones, around 84% of them seen only once. Sequencing was performed on peripheral blood, taken 28 days after the second AZD1222 dose. These receptors originate from an adult who received the AZD1222 COVID-19 vaccine.

Only one count was recorded for this clone. This chain connects TRBV5-1 to TRBJ2-6; D might be TRBD1 or TRBD2, each matching 6 bases. Germline CDR1 and CDR2: SGHRS and YFSETQ. The V end was cut by 7 bases, the J end by 2 bases, with 19 bases between. This CDR3 has 17 amino acids. The CDR3 coding sequence is TGCGCCAGCGGTAGGAGCACAGGGAGGACTGGGGCCAACGTCCTGACTTTC. Protein sequence: CASGRSTGRTGANVLTF. The full variable domain, with the rest looked up from reference TRBV5-1 and TRBJ2-6, is KAGVTQTPRYLIKTRGQQVTLSCSPISGHRSVSWYQQTPGQGLQFLFEYFSETQRNKGNFPGRFSGRQFSNSRSEMNVSTLELGDSALYLCASGRSTGRTGANVLTFGAGSRLTVL.

The rearrangement links TRBV9 to TRBJ2-7, with D unresolved. Germline V CDR1 and CDR2: SGDLS, YYNGEE. The CDR3 covers 13 residues. Trimming shortened V by 0 bases and J by 0 bases, and 4 bases separated the two germline ends. The CDR3 coding sequence is TGTGCCAGCAGCGTAGCTCTCTCCTACGAGCAGTACTTC. It encodes CASSVALSYEQYF.

The chain joins TRBV13 to TRBJ1-3; D remains unclear. The CDR3 has 15 amino acids. Germline CDR1 reads PRHDT; CDR2 reads FYEKMQ (reference sequence). The V end lost 1 base, the J end lost 2 bases, and 9 bases lay between the germline ends. CDR3 DNA sequence: TGTGCCAGCAGCTTAGTCGGGATCGCTGGAAACACCATATATTTT. It specifies CASSLVGIAGNTIYF.

The rearrangement joins TRBV19 to TRBJ2-7; TRBD1 matches 7 bases. Germline assignment: CDR1 LNHDA and CDR2 SQIVND (reference sequence). J lost 6 bases, V lost 5 bases, and 10 bases had no gene match. The CDR3 sequence is 14 residues long. In nucleotides, the CDR3 is TGTGCCAGTAGTCCCAATCCTGACAGGGTCGAGCAGTACTTC. It specifies CASSPNPDRVEQYF.

The CDR3 DNA sequence: TGCGCCAGCAGCCCAGGTACAATTGGTGGGGCTCTGGAAAAAGCTTTCTTT. Translation: CASSPGTIGGALEKAFF. The V and J genes are TRBV4-1 and TRBJ1-1, with a possible D match to TRBD1 (5 bases). V lost 4 bases and J lost 9, with 27 bases in between. The CDR3 runs 17 residues. The germline CDR1 and CDR2 sequences are MGHRA and YSYEKL.

The chain links TRBV3-1 (or the pseudogene TRBV3-2) to TRBJ2-1; 16 bases fit TRBD2. V trimming: 4 bases; J trimming: 10 bases; junction bases outside the gene matches: 16. The CDR3 sequence is 19 residues long. Germline loops: CDR1 LGHDT, CDR2 YNNKEL (reference sequence). DNA of the CDR3: TGTGCCAGCAGCCGACACGGGACTAGCGGGAGGGAGGGGTCAAGGGAGCAGTTCTTC. Its protein product is CASSRHGTSGREGSREQFF.

The chain couples TRBV6-4 to TRBJ1-1; D perhaps matches TRBD1 (5 bases). The CDR3 is made up of 14 amino acids. Germline values: CDR1 MRHNA, CDR2 SNTAGT. Trimming cost V 0 bases and J 3 bases, with 8 bases left between them. CDR3 coding DNA: TGTGCCAGCAGTGACTCAGCGGGGGACACTGAAGCTTTCTTT. Residues: CASSDSAGDTEAFF.

V gene TRBV30 combines with J gene TRBJ2-7; D call uncertain. CDR1 and CDR2 from the germline V gene are GTSNPN and SVGIG (reference sequence). Trimming took off 0 bases at V and 3 bases at J, with 9 bases between the two ends. The CDR3 consists of 13 residues. The CDR3 sequence: CAWSVDTFYEQYF. CDR3 nucleotides: TGTGCCTGGAGTGTTGACACCTTCTACGAGCAGTACTTC.

V usage is TRBV6-2 or TRBV6-3 and J usage is TRBJ1-1; TRBD1 is a possible D gene (5 bases). V was shortened by 4 bases and J by 5 bases, with 8 bases between the two germline ends. The CDR3 has 12 residues. Germline CDR1 MNHEY, CDR2 SVGEGT. The chain's CDR3 is CASSWGGTEAFF. In DNA, the CDR3 is TGTGCCAGCAGTTGGGGGGGTACTGAAGCTTTCTTT.

Worth noting for this clone: Additional DNA sequences in this sample encode the identical CDR3. CDR3 in amino acids: CASSYSGFYGYTF. The CDR3 nucleotides are TGTGCCAGCAGTTACTCGGGGTTTTACGGCTACACCTTC. The chain recombines TRBV6-5 with TRBJ1-2; D remains unclear. Trimming took off 0 bases at V and 8 bases at J, with 10 bases between the two ends. The CDR3 has 13 residues. CDR1 MNHEY and CDR2 SVGAGI come from the germline V gene.

This chain uses TRBV7-9 with TRBJ1-3; unclear D gene. The CDR3 consists of 14 residues. V was cut by 5 bases and J by 0 bases, with 8 bases left in between. CDR1 is SEHNR and CDR2 is FQNEAQ in the germline V gene (reference sequence). The CDR3 protein is CASSHRDSGNTIYF. The DNA of the CDR3 is TGTGCCAGCAGCCACCGGGACTCTGGAAACACCATATATTTT.

This clone was observed a handful of times. Other DNA sequences of this sample code for an identical CDR3. This chain links TRBV7-3 with TRBJ2-7; D is possibly TRBD1 (6 bases). Germline assignment: CDR1 SGHTA and CDR2 FQGTGA. V was trimmed by 3 bases and J by 4 bases, leaving 13 bases between them. There are 14 residues in the CDR3. The CDR3 DNA reads as TGTGCCAGCAGCTTCGGGCAGGGGCCATACGAGCAGTACTTC. This codes for CASSFGQGPYEQYF.

This clone appeared once. This chain links TRBV13 with TRBJ1-4; 9 bases fit TRBD1. Germline assignment: CDR1 PRHDT and CDR2 FYEKMQ (reference sequence). The trim removed 5 bases at V and 4 bases at J, leaving 5 bases unmatched. This CDR3 has 15 amino acids. CDR3 region: CASSRGQGFNEKLFF. In DNA, the CDR3 is TGTGCCAGCAGCCGAGGACAGGGGTTTAATGAAAAACTGTTTTTT.

This sequence joins TRBV7-2 and TRBJ1-4, with no clear D. CDR1 and CDR2 from the germline V gene are SGHTA and FQGNSA. The V end lost 5 bases, the J end lost 4 bases, and 14 bases lay between the germline ends. CDR3 length: 15 residues. The CDR3 DNA follows: TGTGCCAGCAGCGGACGGACGGCCAATAATGAAAAACTGTTTTTT. This translates into CASSGRTANNEKLFF.

V gene TRBV18 combines with J gene TRBJ1-1; 8 bases line up with TRBD1. Germline V gene data show CDR1 as KGHSH and CDR2 as LQKENI. The CDR3 extends over 14 amino acids. Trimming cost V 3 bases and J 5 bases; bases outside gene matches: 5. The CDR3 sequence is CASSPRQGLTEAFF. In DNA form, the CDR3 reads TGTGCCAGCTCACCTAGACAGGGGCTGACTGAAGCTTTCTTT. The variable domain in full, with the rest retrieved from reference TRBV18 and TRBJ1-1, is NAGVMQNPRHLVRRRGQEARLRCSPMKGHSHVYWYRQLPEEGLKFMVYLQKENIIDESGMPKERFSAEFPKEGPSILRIQQVVRGDSAAYFCASSPRQGLTEAFFGQGTRLTVV.

This sequence joins TRBV27 and TRBJ2-7; 7 bases are a match to TRBD1. The J segment lost 3 bases and the V segment lost 0 bases, leaving 2 bases of the junction unmatched. This CDR3 is built from 14 residues. The germline gives CDR1 MNHEY, CDR2 SMNVEV (reference sequence). The CDR3: CASSLSRDSYEQYF. The CDR3, as DNA: TGTGCCAGCAGTTTATCCCGGGACAGCTACGAGCAGTACTTC.

The V gene is TRBV7-9, the J gene TRBJ2-3, with a weak D call TRBD2 (7 bases). The CDR3 sequence is 16 residues long. CDR1 and CDR2 (germline): SEHNR, FQNEAQ (reference sequence). The germline V and J ends were trimmed by 2 bases and 6 bases, with 18 bases remaining between them. CDR3 sequence reads: CASSLRLRGPVDTQYF. CDR3 nucleotides: TGTGCCAGCAGCTTACGTTTGCGGGGGCCGGTGGATACGCAGTATTTT.

The chain is built from TRBV9 and TRBJ2-2; weak D call: TRBD1 (6 bases). This CDR3 region has 15 residues. CDR1 is SGDLS, CDR2 YYNGEE, per germline. V lost 2 bases, J lost 7 bases, and 15 bases lay in between. The CDR3 here is CASSVRGRSGGELFF. Written as DNA, the CDR3 is TGTGCCAGCAGCGTCAGGGGACGGTCAGGCGGGGAGCTGTTTTTT. Filled out from reference TRBV9 and TRBJ2-2, the complete variable domain reads DSGVTQTPKHLITATGQRVTLRCSPRSGDLSVYWYQQSLDQGLQFLIQYYNGEERAKGNILERFSAQQFPDLHSELNLSSLELGDSALYFCASSVRGRSGGELFFGEGSRLTVL.

V is TRBV19 and J is TRBJ2-2, with D tentatively TRBD1 (6 bases). The CDR3 covers 14 residues. Germline assignment: CDR1 LNHDA and CDR2 SQIVND (reference sequence). V was cut by 4 bases and J by 4 bases, with 10 bases left in between. The CDR3 loop reads CASSTLDSTGELFF. CDR3 nucleotide sequence: TGTGCCAGTAGTACATTGGACAGCACCGGGGAGCTGTTTTTT.

The rearrangement uses TRBV15 and TRBJ2-1; D not resolved. Germline CDR1 and CDR2: LNHNV and YYDKDF (reference sequence). Between the trimmed V and J ends, which lost 0 bases and 5 bases, there was a span of 8 bases. The CDR3 runs 14 residues. The CDR3 is CATSREISDNEQFF. The CDR3 DNA reads TGTGCCACCAGCAGAGAAATCAGTGACAATGAGCAGTTCTTC.

This rearrangement joins TRBV27 to TRBJ1-6; a weak D match, TRBD1 (6 bases). V gave up 6 bases and J gave up 5 bases, with 14 bases separating them. The CDR3 contains 15 residues. Looked up from germline, CDR1 is MNHEY and CDR2 is SMNVEV (reference sequence). Here the CDR3 reads CASRHQDRNNSPLHF. The CDR3 coding sequence is TGTGCCAGCAGACACCAGGACAGAAATAATTCACCCCTCCACTTT.